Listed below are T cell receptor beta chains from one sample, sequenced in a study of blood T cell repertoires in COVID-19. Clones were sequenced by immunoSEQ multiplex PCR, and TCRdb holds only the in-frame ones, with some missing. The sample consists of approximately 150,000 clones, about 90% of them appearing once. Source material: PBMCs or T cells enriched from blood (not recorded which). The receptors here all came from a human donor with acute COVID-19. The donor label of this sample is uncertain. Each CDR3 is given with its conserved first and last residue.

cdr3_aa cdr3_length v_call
CAISESPGNYQPQHF 15 TRBV10-3
CASSPDRDGEKLFF 14 TRBV7-2
CASSPPAGLGYTF 13 TRBV18
CASSWGQQNEQFF 13 TRBV5-4
CASSPGGGTGELFF 14 TRBV9
CASSQDKTKSYEQYF 15 TRBV3-1/TRBV3-2
CASLDRGREKLFF 13 TRBV12-3/TRBV12-4
CASRTLAGEPTDTQYF 16 TRBV5-1
CASSGGTDRQTEAFF 15 TRBV7-2
CASSPPELATPYEQYF 16 TRBV18
CASSLIKGAGWHEQYF 16 TRBV13
CASTLTPGQAGGGYTF 16 TRBV5-1
CASSPGTSSSGEQYF 15 TRBV5-5
CASSDTENGYTF 12 TRBV2
CASSSRGGRIEKLFF 15 TRBV13
CASTSGGVYGYTF 13 TRBV12-3/TRBV12-4
CASSLVRQAGLSGANVLTF 19 TRBV5-1
CASSLGAGTGNTIYF 15 TRBV7-9
CASSSRLAGVLETQYF 16 TRBV19
CASSKAGTGEAPGANVLTF 19 TRBV21-1
CACHRTGTVSYEQYF 15 TRBV30
CASSWAVLGGRGNTIYF 17 TRBV11-2
CASSPEGTGRGQPQHF 16 TRBV7-2
CASSWTGANVLTF 13 TRBV6-5
CASRPGLSPQETQYF 15 TRBV19
CASQDRWNYGYTF 13 TRBV19
CASSLRAGETEAFF 14 TRBV7-3
CASSSGTNYETQYF 14 TRBV5-4
CASSVRQGGEQYF 13 TRBV9
CASGLVLHRGPGNTEAFF 18 TRBV12-5
CASSLGLAVNEQFF 14 TRBV2
CASSEGTGTIQSTDTQYF 18 TRBV6-1
CASSRGTSGGYEQYF 15 TRBV13
CASSPRDRTYEQYF 14 TRBV7-9
CASSGGVVADQPQHF 15 TRBV5-5
CASSTGLAGGTDTQYF 16 TRBV6-2/TRBV6-3
CSVVGPRGQPQHF 13 TRBV29-1
CSVPELVMDNEQFF 14 TRBV29-1
CASSQTGDYGYTF 13 TRBV6-4
CASTGRGNYEQYF 13 TRBV28
CASGTFGGLPQHF 13 TRBV28
CATSTGGGTDTQYF 14 TRBV24-1
CASSFDRGVGETQYF 15 TRBV7-2